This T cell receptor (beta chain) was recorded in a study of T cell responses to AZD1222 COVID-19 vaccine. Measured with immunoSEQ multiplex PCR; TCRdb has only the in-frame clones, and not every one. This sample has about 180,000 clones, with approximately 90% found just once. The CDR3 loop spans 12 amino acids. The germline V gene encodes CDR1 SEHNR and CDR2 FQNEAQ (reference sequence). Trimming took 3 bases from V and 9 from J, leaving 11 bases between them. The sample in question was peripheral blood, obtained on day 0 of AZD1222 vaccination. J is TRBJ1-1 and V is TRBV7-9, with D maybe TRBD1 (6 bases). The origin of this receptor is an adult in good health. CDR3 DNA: TGTGCCAGCAGCTTGGACAGCCGGCAAGCTTTCTTT. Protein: CASSLDSRQAFF.